The sequence of this T cell receptor (beta chain) was determined in a study of shared clonotypes between healthy human individuals. CD45RO negativity and positive selection for CCR7 defined naive CD8 cells, a population that excluded terminally differentiated effector memory CD45RA+ cells. Study outcomes and limitations: Represented diversity, genetic and exposure-history alike, was limited by few donors.

Sequencing was performed with immunoSEQ multiplex PCR; in TCRdb, only in-frame clones are kept and a portion is missing. The table has millions of clones, approximately 95% seen once; the top ten hold about 1.1%. On this clone: Its cognate antigen is unknown.

The CDR3 spans 16 residues. CDR1 and CDR2 (germline): MGHRA, YSYEKL. Trimming took off 1 base at V and 0 bases at J, with 12 bases between the two ends. V and J are TRBV4-1 and TRBJ2-5; no firm D call. The sample consisted of naive CD8+ T cells sorted from blood. The clonotype was recovered from a man between 18 and 29 years old in good health. CDR3 in DNA: TGCGCCAGCAGCCAAGTTGCGGCGTCGTACCAAGAGACCCAGTACTTC. Its translation is CASSQVAASYQETQYF.